These 4 T cell receptor beta chains share one sample of origin, sequenced in a study of shared clonotypes between healthy human individuals. Data came from immunoSEQ multiplex PCR; TCRdb stores just in-frame clones and leaves some out. Among about 1.5 million clones listed, roughly 96% were seen once. Sequencing was carried out using naive CD4+ T cells sorted from blood. The subset here: CD45RA+ positively selected. The receptors were sampled from a man under 40 in good health.

The J gene is TRBJ2-3, the V gene TRBV19; 9 bases map to TRBD1. Trimming took 9 bases from V and 5 from J; bases not matched to a gene: 6. The germline gives CDR1 LNHDA, CDR2 SQIVND (reference sequence). The CDR3 sequence is 13 residues long. CDR3 sequence: CASRDRARDTQYF. The DNA of the CDR3 is TGTGCCAGCCGGGACAGGGCCCGAGATACGCAGTATTTT. Full variable domain (remainder filled in from reference TRBV19 and TRBJ2-3): DGGITQSPKYLFRKEGQNVTLSCEQNLNHDAMYWYRQDPGQGLRLIYYSQIVNDFQKGDIAEGYSVSREKKESFPLTVTSAQKNPTAFYLCASRDRARDTQYFGPGTRLTVL.

The chain combines TRBV6-5 with TRBJ2-7, with 8 bases identical to TRBD2. Trimming cost V 1 base and J 3 bases; bases outside gene matches: 8. Germline V lookup: CDR1 MNHEY, CDR2 SVGAGI. This CDR3 comprises 16 residues. CDR3 sequence (DNA): TGTGCCAGCAGTTACTTGGGTAGCGGGACCTTCTACGAGCAGTACTTC. As protein: CASSYLGSGTFYEQYF.

The chain combines TRBV11-2 with TRBJ1-1; D is undetermined. There are 14 residues in the CDR3. V was cut by 2 bases and J by 6 bases, with 13 bases left in between. Per the germline V gene, CDR1 is SGHAT and CDR2 is FQNNGV. The CDR3 loop is CASSLPQRIAEAFF. The CDR3 DNA follows: TGTGCCAGCAGCTTACCCCAAAGGATCGCTGAAGCTTTCTTT. Filled out from reference TRBV11-2 and TRBJ1-1, the complete variable domain reads EAGVAQSPRYKIIEKRQSVAFWCNPISGHATLYWYQQILGQGPKLLIQFQNNGVVDDSQLPKDRFSAERLKGVDSTLKIQPAKLEDSAVYLCASSLPQRIAEAFFGQGTRLTVV.

The J gene is TRBJ1-2, the V gene TRBV10-3, with 8 bases lining up with TRBD1. The CDR3 is made up of 15 amino acids. J gave up 2 bases and V 3 bases, and 5 bases lay outside the gene matches. In germline, CDR1 is ENHRY, CDR2 SYGVKD. CDR3 bases: TGTGCCATCAGTGAACCGGCAGGGGGCAACTATGGCTACACCTTC. This translates into CAISEPAGGNYGYTF.